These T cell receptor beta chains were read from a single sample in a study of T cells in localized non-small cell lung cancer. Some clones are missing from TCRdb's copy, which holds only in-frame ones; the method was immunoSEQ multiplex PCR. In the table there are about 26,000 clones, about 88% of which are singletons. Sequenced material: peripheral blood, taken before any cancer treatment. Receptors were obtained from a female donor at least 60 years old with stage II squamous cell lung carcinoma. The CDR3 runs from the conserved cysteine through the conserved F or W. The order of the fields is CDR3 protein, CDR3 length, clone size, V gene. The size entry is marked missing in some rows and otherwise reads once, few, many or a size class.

CDR3: CASSDRAVAVAFF
length: 13
size: NA
V: TRBV6-1

CDR3: CASTLEVHRVKEQYF
length: 15
size: once
V: TRBV7-8

CDR3: CASSTIAGGTETQYF
length: 15
size: NA
V: TRBV5-4

CDR3: CASSFTPGFNEKLFF
length: 15
size: once
V: TRBV19

CDR3: CASSVDGGDERFEQYF
length: 16
size: NA
V: TRBV9

CDR3: CASSSISIDRVNEQFF
length: 16
size: NA
V: TRBV5-1

CDR3: CASSLTSGRVYNEQFF
length: 16
size: NA
V: TRBV7-2

CDR3: CASSLGVGGNTEAFF
length: 15
size: NA
V: TRBV27

CDR3: CASSSTAAGEQYF
length: 13
size: few
V: TRBV27

CDR3: CASSPGQGAGEQYF
length: 14
size: NA
V: TRBV9

CDR3: CASSLEGVYGYTF
length: 13
size: once
V: TRBV5-1

CDR3: CASSGRTSRQETQYF
length: 15
size: NA
V: TRBV7-2

CDR3: CASSSTGPGLAGETDTQYF
length: 19
size: NA
V: TRBV19

CDR3: CASSPLLMSRAKNIQYF
length: 17
size: NA
V: TRBV7-9

CDR3: CASSLVGKAETQYF
length: 14
size: NA
V: TRBV5-6

CDR3: CASSERTGGNNEQFF
length: 15
size: NA
V: TRBV11-2

CDR3: CASSAPGLAIPNEQFF
length: 16
size: NA
V: TRBV9

CDR3: CASRPTSVSDYGYTF
length: 15
size: NA
V: TRBV5-4

CDR3: CASSLYSDSLFSGNTIYF
length: 18
size: NA
V: TRBV11-2

CDR3: CASSPRGVGNQPQHF
length: 15
size: once
V: TRBV7-2

CDR3: CASSSGGGKDTQYF
length: 14
size: NA
V: TRBV7-6

CDR3: CASSLGQGVGGNTIYF
length: 16
size: NA
V: TRBV7-2

CDR3: CASSFRLGGKNTEAFF
length: 16
size: NA
V: TRBV7-9

CDR3: CASRESPYEQYF
length: 12
size: NA
V: TRBV28

CDR3: CASSLTGGGPEQYF
length: 14
size: once
V: TRBV7-3

CDR3: CASSPRDLEYEAFF
length: 14
size: once
V: TRBV18

CDR3: CAWSQGNSNQPQHF
length: 14
size: once
V: TRBV30

CDR3: CASSVRSQGEREKLFF
length: 16
size: NA
V: TRBV2

CDR3: CASSPRLAGSYEQYF
length: 15
size: NA
V: TRBV19

CDR3: CASNRGAAETQYF
length: 13
size: few
V: TRBV5-6

CDR3: CASSPGQGSYEQYF
length: 14
size: NA
V: TRBV18

CDR3: CAWRERLAALQETQYF
length: 16
size: NA
V: TRBV30

CDR3: CASSSIQFQETQYF
length: 14
size: NA
V: TRBV28

CDR3: CASSEAQEGQPQHF
length: 14
size: NA
V: TRBV2

CDR3: CASSSLGTTNEKLFF
length: 15
size: NA
V: TRBV28

CDR3: CAISESAKDTQYF
length: 13
size: NA
V: TRBV10-3

CDR3: CASSIQGALIGEAFF
length: 15
size: few
V: TRBV7-2

CDR3: CASISTGAGGAFF
length: 13
size: NA
V: TRBV6-1

CDR3: CASSRSGEPYNEQFF
length: 15
size: NA
V: TRBV7-7

CDR3: CASSLEAKTVIGAQHF
length: 16
size: NA
V: TRBV7-8

CDR3: CASSMPGGPHRPQHF
length: 15
size: NA
V: TRBV19

CDR3: CASSRGGNEQFF
length: 12
size: NA
V: TRBV5-1

CDR3: CASSPRTGSYNSPLHF
length: 16
size: NA
V: TRBV5-1

CDR3: CASSRTEHYGYTF
length: 13
size: once
V: TRBV27

CDR3: CAWSLGVNQPQHF
length: 13
size: NA
V: TRBV30

CDR3: CASSLGVGLLATNEKLFF
length: 18
size: NA
V: TRBV5-1

CDR3: CASSRTGATNEKLFF
length: 15
size: NA
V: TRBV6-6

CDR3: CASSPDGYEQYF
length: 12
size: medium-sized
V: TRBV7-9

CDR3: CASIWTGGHEKLFF
length: 14
size: few
V: TRBV6-1

CDR3: CASSQEPPPASYNEQFF
length: 17
size: NA
V: TRBV4-3

CDR3: CASSEGGAGETQYF
length: 14
size: NA
V: TRBV6-1

CDR3: CASSLDTGVSYEQYF
length: 15
size: NA
V: TRBV7-6

CDR3: CASSPRRGAVTGELFF
length: 16
size: NA
V: TRBV7-3

CDR3: CASRNTYPNQPQHF
length: 14
size: NA
V: TRBV2